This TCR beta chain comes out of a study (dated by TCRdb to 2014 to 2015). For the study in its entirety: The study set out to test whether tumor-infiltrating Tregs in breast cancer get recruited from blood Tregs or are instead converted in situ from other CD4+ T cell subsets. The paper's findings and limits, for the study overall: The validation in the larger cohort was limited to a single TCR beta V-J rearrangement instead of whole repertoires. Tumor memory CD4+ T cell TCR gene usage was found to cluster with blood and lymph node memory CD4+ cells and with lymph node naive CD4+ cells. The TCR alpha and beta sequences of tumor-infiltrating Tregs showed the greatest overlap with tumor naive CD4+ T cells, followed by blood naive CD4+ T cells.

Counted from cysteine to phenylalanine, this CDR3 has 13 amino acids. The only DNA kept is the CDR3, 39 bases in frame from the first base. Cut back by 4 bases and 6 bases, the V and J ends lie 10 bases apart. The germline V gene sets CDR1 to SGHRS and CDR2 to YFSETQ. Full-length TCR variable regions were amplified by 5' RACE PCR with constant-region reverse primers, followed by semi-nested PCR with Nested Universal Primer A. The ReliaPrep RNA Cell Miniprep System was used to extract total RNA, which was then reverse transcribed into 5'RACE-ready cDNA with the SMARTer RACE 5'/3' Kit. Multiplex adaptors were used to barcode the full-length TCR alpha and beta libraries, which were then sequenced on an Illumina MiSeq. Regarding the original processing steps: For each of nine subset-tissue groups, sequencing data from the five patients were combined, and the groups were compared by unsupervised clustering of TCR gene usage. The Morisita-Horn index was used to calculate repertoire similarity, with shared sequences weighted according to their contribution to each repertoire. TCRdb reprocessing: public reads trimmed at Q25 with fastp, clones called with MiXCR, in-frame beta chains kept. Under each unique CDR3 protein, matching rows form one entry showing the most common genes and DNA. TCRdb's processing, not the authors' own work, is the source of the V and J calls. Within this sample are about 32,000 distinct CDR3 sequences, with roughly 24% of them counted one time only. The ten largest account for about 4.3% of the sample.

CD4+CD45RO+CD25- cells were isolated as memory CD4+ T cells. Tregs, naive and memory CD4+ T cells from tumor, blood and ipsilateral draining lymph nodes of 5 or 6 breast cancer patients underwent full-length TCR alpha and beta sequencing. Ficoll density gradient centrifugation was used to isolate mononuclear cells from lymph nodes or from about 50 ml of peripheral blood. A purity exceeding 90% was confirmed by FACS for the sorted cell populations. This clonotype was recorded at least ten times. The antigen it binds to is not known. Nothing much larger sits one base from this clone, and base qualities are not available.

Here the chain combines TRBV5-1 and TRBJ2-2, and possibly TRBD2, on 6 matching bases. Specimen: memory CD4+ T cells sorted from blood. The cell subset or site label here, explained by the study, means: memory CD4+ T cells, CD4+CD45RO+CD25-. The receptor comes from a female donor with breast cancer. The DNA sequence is TGCGCCAGCAGCGGAGGGTCGGCCGGGGAGCTGTTTTTT. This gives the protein CASSGGSAGELFF. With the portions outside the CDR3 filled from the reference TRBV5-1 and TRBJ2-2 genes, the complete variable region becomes KAGVTQTPRYLIKTRGQQVTLSCSPISGHRSVSWYQQTPGQGLQFLFEYFSETQRNKGNFPGRFSGRQFSNSRSEMNVSTLELGDSALYLCASSGGSAGELFFGEGSRLTVL.